The T cell receptor beta chain described here comes from a study of blood T cell repertoires in COVID-19. About the study: The United States, Italy and Spain provided the acute and convalescent COVID-19 samples. From T cells, B-cell-depleted T cells, or PBMCs came the material, which was cDNA or gDNA.

V lost 4 bases, J lost 3 bases, and 6 bases stayed unmatched. The CDR3 loop spans 13 amino acids. Germline assignment: CDR1 SQVTM and CDR2 ANQGSEA. Methods used by the authors: Quantification of nucleated cells was approximated via reference gene primer amplification. TCRdb's copy holds only in-frame clones and misses some; the assay was immunoSEQ multiplex PCR. The DNA gave D and trimming, while V, J and clone size come from that table. The data contain around 300,000 clones, roughly 87% of them singletons. This clone was observed a single time. V is TRBV29-1 and J is TRBJ2-7, with 7 positions matching TRBD2. Sequences were obtained from peripheral blood. The sequence derives from a man aged 18 to 30 with active or convalescent COVID-19. DNA for the CDR3: TGCAGCGTTGGACTGGGCGGGGGCTACGAGCAGTACTTC. Translating it yields CSVGLGGGYEQYF.